This TCR beta chain was profiled in a study of OX40 agonist ivuxolimab in advanced cancers. Comment on this clone: Its antigen is not identified.

Findings and caveats of the study: CD4+ and CD8+ T cells in blood underwent clonal expansion by week 6 at 0.1 to 3.0 mg/kg.

Produced via immunoSEQ multiplex PCR; TCRdb's table is partial and in-frame only. The table shows 55,000 to 75,000 clones, with about 90% occurring only once. Trimming cost V 5 bases and J 6 bases, with 13 bases left between them. The V gene's germline CDR1 is MNHEY and CDR2 SMNVEV (reference sequence). The CDR3 extends over 14 amino acids. The chain joins TRBV27 to TRBJ2-2; D gene unclear. Sequences were derived from CD4+ or CD8+ T cells sorted from blood, sampled in a trial of the OX40 agonist ivuxolimab. The TCR was taken from an adult with an advanced solid tumor such as melanoma, head and neck, liver or kidney cancer. CDR3 protein: CASSPLGFPGELFF. As DNA, the CDR3 is TGTGCCAGCAGTCCGCTGGGGTTCCCCGGGGAGCTGTTTTTT.